One sample yielded the 17 T cell receptor beta chains listed below, sequenced in a study of PD-1 and CTLA-4 blockade in melanoma. Assay: immunoSEQ multiplex PCR; the TCRdb copy retains only in-frame clones and omits some. Here the sample spans approximately 15,000 clones, 70% to 80% being singletons. The source material was CD8+ T cells from peripheral blood, sampled from a patient given anti-PD-1 treatment. The receptors come from a human donor with melanoma.

The chain carries TRBV7-9 and TRBJ2-7; perhaps TRBD2 as D (6 bases). Germline V gives CDR1 SEHNR, CDR2 FQNEAQ (reference sequence). With 1 base removed from V and 6 bases from J, the gap between germline ends came to 10 bases. The CDR3 loop spans 13 amino acids. CDR3 nucleotides: TGTGCCAGCAGCTTAGTCGGAGGGGCCGAGCAGTACTTC. This codes for CASSLVGGAEQYF.

V and J are TRBV5-1 and TRBJ1-5; D is possibly TRBD1 (6 bases). CDR1 SGHRS and CDR2 YFSETQ come from the germline V gene. The length of the CDR3 is 14 residues. V lost 4 bases and J 4 bases, leaving 12 bases between the germline ends. CDR3 DNA sequence: TGCGCCAGCAGCCCAGGGGTCACTAATCAGCCCCAGCATTTT. Amino acids: CASSPGVTNQPQHF.

The chain is built from TRBV27 and TRBJ2-1; D unresolved. The CDR3 length is 13 residues. Germline loops: CDR1 MNHEY, CDR2 SMNVEV (reference sequence). Trimming removed 0 bases from V and 8 bases from J, with 8 bases in between. CDR3 region: CASSLSRVDEQFF. The DNA of the CDR3 is TGTGCCAGCAGTTTATCGAGAGTCGATGAGCAGTTCTTC.

V usage is TRBV29-1 and J usage is TRBJ2-1, with 7 bases aligning to TRBD2. Unmatched junction bases numbered 3, after V lost 3 bases and J lost 1 base. There are 14 residues in the CDR3. CDR1 is SQVTM, CDR2 ANQGSEA, per germline. DNA for the CDR3: TGCAGCGTTGAGGGGGGACTATCCTACAATGAGCAGTTCTTC. It yields the protein CSVEGGLSYNEQFF.

This chain links TRBV6-5 with TRBJ2-7, with TRBD1 as a possible D gene (5 bases). The J call is in doubt because the DNA end fits TRBJ2-1 better. This CDR3 comprises 15 residues. CDR1 is MNHEY, CDR2 SVGAGI, per germline. CDR3 sequence (DNA): TGTGCCAGCAGGTACCTTGGGGCAGTAAACAATGAGCAGTTCTTC. This gives the protein CASRYLGAVNNEQFF.

This clone was observed a handful of times. This chain uses TRBV6-2 or TRBV6-3 with TRBJ2-3; D remains ambiguous. CDR1 is MNHEY and CDR2 is SVGEGT in the germline V gene. V was pared by 0 bases and J by 3 bases, with 10 bases between. The CDR3 contains 15 residues. The CDR3 here is CASSYSIQDTDTQYF. Here the CDR3 DNA reads TGTGCCAGCAGTTACTCGATTCAGGATACAGATACGCAGTATTTT.

This clone has only a few counts. The V call is TRBV7-9, the J call TRBJ1-5, with 9 positions matching TRBD1. Germline V lookup: CDR1 SEHNR, CDR2 FQNEAQ (reference sequence). This CDR3 contains 14 residues. Trimming cost V 4 bases and J 6 bases; bases outside gene matches: 4. CDR3 amino acids: CASSWDRESQPQHF. In DNA, the CDR3 is TGTGCCAGCAGCTGGGACAGGGAGAGTCAGCCCCAGCATTTT.

The V call is TRBV10-2, the J call TRBJ1-2, with 10 bases that match TRBD1. V gave up 6 bases and J gave up 5 bases; unmatched junction bases: 9. The CDR3 is 15 residues long. Germline lookup yields CDR1 WSHSY and CDR2 SAAADI. CDR3 sequence (DNA): TGCGCCAGCAGCTTGACAGGGGGCGCTGGGTATGGCTACACCTTC. Protein sequence: CASSLTGGAGYGYTF.

This chain uses TRBV19 with TRBJ2-1; D is perhaps TRBD2 (6 bases). CDR3 length: 14 amino acids. Per germline, CDR1 LNHDA and CDR2 SQIVND (reference sequence). V lost 4 bases to trimming and J lost 4 bases, with 11 bases between them. This CDR3 is CASSTPGTYNEQFF. The CDR3 nucleotides read TGTGCCAGTAGTACTCCCGGGACTTACAATGAGCAGTTCTTC.

The V call is TRBV5-1, the J call TRBJ2-4; 8 bases are shared with TRBD1. V dropped 5 bases and J dropped 0; count of bases not matched to a gene: 10. Germline CDR1 is SGHRS and CDR2 is YFSETQ. The CDR3 runs to 17 residues. CDR3 coding DNA: TGCGCCAGCAGTCCGACAGGGGCTCACGTAGCCAAAAACATTCAGTACTTC. Its protein product is CASSPTGAHVAKNIQYF.

CDR3 sequence (DNA): TGTGCCAGCAGTATGGGGACTAGCGGGAGCTACAATGAGCAGTTCTTC. It encodes CASSMGTSGSYNEQFF. The chain recombines TRBV27 with TRBJ2-1; 14 bases line up with TRBD2. V trimming: 5 bases; J trimming: 3 bases; junction bases outside the gene matches: 3. Germline loops: CDR1 MNHEY, CDR2 SMNVEV (reference sequence). CDR3 length equals 16 residues.

This sequence joins TRBV7-9 and TRBJ2-7, with a weak D call TRBD1 (6 bases). V lost 5 bases and J 3 bases, leaving 14 bases between the germline ends. Germline V gene lookup returns CDR1 SEHNR and CDR2 FQNEAQ (reference sequence). The CDR3 is 14 amino acids. The CDR3 nucleotides read TGTGCCAGCAGCCCCAGTACAGGGAACTACGAGCAGTACTTC. It codes for CASSPSTGNYEQYF.

The V and J genes are TRBV19 and TRBJ1-2; 7 bases line up with TRBD1. V trimming: 3 bases; J trimming: 4 bases; junction bases outside the gene matches: 8. Germline V gene lookup returns CDR1 LNHDA and CDR2 SQIVND (reference sequence). The CDR3 consists of 15 residues. Written as DNA, the CDR3 is TGTGCCAGTAGTATCTTCCTGACAGGGCCCTATGGCTACACCTTC. It is translated as CASSIFLTGPYGYTF.

This clone occurred a few times. CDR3 bases: TGTGCCAGCAGCTTTGGGGTCTCTCAGGGCGCTGAAGCTTTCTTT. Its protein product is CASSFGVSQGAEAFF. This rearrangement joins TRBV5-4 to TRBJ1-1; D may be TRBD1 (5 bases). V was clipped by 2 bases and J by 6 bases, with 17 bases between them. This CDR3 has 15 residues. Germline V gene data show CDR1 as SGHNT and CDR2 as YYREEE (reference sequence).

For the CDR3, the DNA is TGTGCCAGCAGCTTAGAGCTAGCGCTCGACAATGAGCAGTTCTTC. This translates into CASSLELALDNEQFF. The chain combines TRBV7-6 with TRBJ2-1; a weak D match, TRBD2 (6 bases). Looked up from germline, CDR1 is SGHVS and CDR2 is FNYEAQ. V dropped 1 base and J dropped 5 bases, with 12 bases sitting between them. This CDR3 region has 15 residues.

In this sample, this clone turned up a few times. The rearrangement links TRBV5-1 to TRBJ1-1, with D possibly matching TRBD1 (6 bases). The CDR3 runs to 16 residues. Per the germline V gene, CDR1 is SGHRS and CDR2 is YFSETQ. Trimming removed 2 bases at V and 0 bases at J, with 14 bases between. CDR3 sequence reads: CASSLWTDGMNTEAFF. The CDR3 coding sequence is TGCGCCAGCAGCTTATGGACAGATGGTATGAACACTGAAGCTTTCTTT.

This clone was detected a few times. The chain combines TRBV5-6 with TRBJ2-7, with 7 nucleotides matching TRBD1. Germline V gene data show CDR1 as SGHDT and CDR2 as YYEEEE. V shed 4 bases, J shed 2 bases, and the junction held 6 bases outside the gene matches. CDR3 size: 14 residues. The CDR3 reads CASSQGDGTYEQYF. The CDR3 DNA reads as TGTGCCAGCAGCCAGGGGGACGGAACCTACGAGCAGTACTTC.